This section outlines one T cell receptor beta chain sequence together with its context. Antigen: not known. The sample comes from a study of T-cell reconstitution after alpha-beta-depleted transplantation in children. Unique molecular identifiers tagged the TCRbeta library. TCRdb re-called the PCR reads with MiXCR, one entry per CDR3 protein. Seen here are approximately 250,000 distinct CDR3 sequences, about 26% observed once, and the top ten hold about 2.6%. Trimming took off 5 bases at V and 4 bases at J, with 14 bases between the two ends. This CDR3 is 15 amino acids long. Notes on the study in general: Reportedly, alpha-beta T cells present about two months post-transplant originated from several hundred expanded clones of graft origin. One year after transplant, T-cell counts and diversity came mostly from newly produced T cells. Some patients' high day-60 TCRbeta diversity was attributed to recipient cells surviving conditioning.

The source was PBMCs, collected before TCRalphabeta/CD19-depleted stem cell transplant. This rearrangement joins TRBV12-3 or TRBV12-4 to TRBJ1-4; D may be TRBD1 (6 bases). The TCR originated in a girl aged 2-10 years with Fanconi anemia, due to receive a stem cell transplant. The DNA for the CDR3 is TGTGCCAGCAGTCTACAGGGTGGGGGTAATGAAAAACTGTTTTTT. Its translation: CASSLQGGGNEKLFF.